This T cell receptor (beta chain) is drawn from a study of T cells in Graves' hyperthyroidism and ophthalmopathy. Study-wide results and limits: The model made its ophthalmopathy prediction, and onset followed a median about 6 months later.

Germline lookup yields CDR1 MGHRA and CDR2 YSYEKL. The CDR3 runs 17 residues. The V end was cut by 0 bases, the J end by 6 bases, with 21 bases between. TCR beta CDR3 regions were amplified from RNA. When the TCR CDR3 underwent first-round RT-PCR, the HTBI primer set was used. MiXCR, applied by TCRdb to the multiplex PCR reads, yields one record per CDR3 protein. The data hold some 460,000 distinct CDR3 sequences, with around 16% observed a single time. This clonotype has just a few counts. Its target is not known. The sequenced sample was blood. This TCR derives from a young woman with Graves' hyperthyroidism. The chain is built from TRBV4-1 and TRBJ2-7; D may match TRBD1 or TRBD2 (5 bases each). This CDR3 reads CASSQEGTTAASTEQYF. CDR3 nucleotides: TGCGCCAGCAGCCAAGAAGGAACGACAGCGGCTAGCACCGAGCAGTACTTC.